Below, 5 T cell receptor beta chains from the same sample are listed, as sequenced in a study of PD-L1 blockade in urothelial cancer. Time point reported: pretreatment peripheral blood. The repertoire was sequenced with immunoSEQ multiplex PCR; TCRdb's copy has only in-frame clones and lacks some. The sample lists tens of thousands of clones, around 91% occurring once. The source material was PBMCs, sampled around atezolizumab (anti-PD-L1) treatment. The receptor set was obtained from a man in his 60s with urothelial cancer.

The chain is built from TRBV7-2 and TRBJ2-5; the match to TRBD2 covers 14 bases. The CDR3 totals 16 residues. V trimming: 3 bases; J trimming: 5 bases; junction bases outside the gene matches: 5. From germline, CDR1 is SGHTA and CDR2 FQGNSA. The CDR3 DNA reads TGTGCCAGCAGCTTGACTAGCGGGGGGGCCGGTGAGACCCAGTACTTC. Translating gives CASSLTSGGAGETQYF.

The chain joins TRBV7-2 to TRBJ1-2; 11 bases fit TRBD1. V lost 3 bases to trimming and J lost 5 bases; unmatched junction nucleotides: 2. Germline lookup yields CDR1 SGHTA and CDR2 FQGNSA. The CDR3 is 14 residues long. The CDR3 DNA reads TGTGCCAGCAGCTTGCGGGACAGGGGGTATGGCTACACCTTC. It specifies CASSLRDRGYGYTF.

V and J are TRBV9 and TRBJ1-2; D might be TRBD1 (5 bases). The V gene lost 4 bases and the J gene lost 7 bases, with 14 bases spanning the gap. CDR1 and CDR2 (germline): SGDLS, YYNGEE. The CDR3 consists of 13 residues. CDR3 protein: CASSPSGDSGYTF. The CDR3 nucleotides read TGTGCCAGCAGCCCGAGTGGGGACTCTGGCTACACCTTC.

The chain joins TRBV6-1 to TRBJ2-3, with a weak D call TRBD2 (6 bases). This CDR3 region has 15 residues. V was pared by 11 bases and J by 0 bases, with 18 bases between. Germline V lookup: CDR1 MNHNS, CDR2 SASEGT. The CDR3 nucleotides are TGTGCCGCGGCTTTGGAGCGGGCCAGCACAGATACGCAGTATTTT. Residues: CAAALERASTDTQYF.

The chain carries TRBV9 and TRBJ2-3; D is unresolved. Germline V gene data show CDR1 as SGDLS and CDR2 as YYNGEE. The CDR3 is made up of 15 amino acids. Between the trimmed V and J ends, which lost 4 bases and 0 bases, there was a span of 12 bases. The CDR3 DNA is TGTGCCAGCAGCCCCCACCAGTCTAGCACAGATACGCAGTATTTT. This translates into CASSPHQSSTDTQYF.